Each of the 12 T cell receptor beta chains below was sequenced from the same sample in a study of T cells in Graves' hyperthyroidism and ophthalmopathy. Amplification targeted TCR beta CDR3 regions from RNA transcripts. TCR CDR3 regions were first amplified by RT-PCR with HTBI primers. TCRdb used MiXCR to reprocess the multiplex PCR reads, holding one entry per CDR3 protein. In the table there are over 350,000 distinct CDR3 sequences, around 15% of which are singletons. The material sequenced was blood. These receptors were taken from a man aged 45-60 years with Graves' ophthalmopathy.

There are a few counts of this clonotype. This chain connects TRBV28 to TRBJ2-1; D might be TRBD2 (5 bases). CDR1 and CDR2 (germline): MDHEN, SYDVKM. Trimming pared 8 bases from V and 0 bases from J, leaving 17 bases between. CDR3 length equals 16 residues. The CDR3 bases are TGTGCCAGCCGAAAACTAGGCCGATCCTCCTACAATGAGCAGTTCTTC. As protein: CASRKLGRSSYNEQFF. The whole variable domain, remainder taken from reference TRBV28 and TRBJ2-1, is DVKVTQSSRYLVKRTGEKVFLECVQDMDHENMFWYRQDPGLGLRLIYFSYDVKMKEKGDIPEGYSVSREKKERFSLILESASTNQTSMYLCASRKLGRSSYNEQFFGPGTRLTVL.

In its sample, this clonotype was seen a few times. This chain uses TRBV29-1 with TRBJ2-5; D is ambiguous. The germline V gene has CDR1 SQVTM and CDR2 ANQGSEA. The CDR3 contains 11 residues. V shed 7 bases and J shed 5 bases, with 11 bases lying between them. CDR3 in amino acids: CSAAPGETQYF. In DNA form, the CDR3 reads TGCAGCGCCGCCCCCGGGGAGACCCAGTACTTC.

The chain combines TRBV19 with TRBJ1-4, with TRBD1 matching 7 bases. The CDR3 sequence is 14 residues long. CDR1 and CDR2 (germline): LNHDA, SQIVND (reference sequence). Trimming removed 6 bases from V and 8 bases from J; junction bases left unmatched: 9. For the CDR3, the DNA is TGTGCCAGTAGGACACAGGGGTCAGCCGAAAAACTGTTTTTT. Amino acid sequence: CASRTQGSAEKLFF.

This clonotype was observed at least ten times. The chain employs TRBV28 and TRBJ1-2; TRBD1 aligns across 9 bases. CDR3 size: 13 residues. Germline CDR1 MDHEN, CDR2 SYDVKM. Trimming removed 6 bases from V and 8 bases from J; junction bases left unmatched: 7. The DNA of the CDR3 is TGTGCCAGCAGCCTACAGGGGGCGAGGGGCTACACCTTC. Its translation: CASSLQGARGYTF.

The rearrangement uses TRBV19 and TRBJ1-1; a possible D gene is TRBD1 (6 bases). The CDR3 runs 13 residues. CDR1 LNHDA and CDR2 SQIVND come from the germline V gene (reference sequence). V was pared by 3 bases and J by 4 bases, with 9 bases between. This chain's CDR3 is CASSIQGGTEAFF. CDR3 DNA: TGTGCCAGTAGTATCCAAGGGGGCACTGAAGCTTTCTTT.

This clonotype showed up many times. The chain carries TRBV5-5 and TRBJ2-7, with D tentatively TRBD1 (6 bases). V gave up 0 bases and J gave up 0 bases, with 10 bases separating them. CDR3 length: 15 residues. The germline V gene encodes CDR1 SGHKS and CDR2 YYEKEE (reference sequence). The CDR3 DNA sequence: TGTGCCAGCAGCTTGGACAGGGACGGCTCCTACGAGCAGTACTTC. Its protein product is CASSLDRDGSYEQYF.

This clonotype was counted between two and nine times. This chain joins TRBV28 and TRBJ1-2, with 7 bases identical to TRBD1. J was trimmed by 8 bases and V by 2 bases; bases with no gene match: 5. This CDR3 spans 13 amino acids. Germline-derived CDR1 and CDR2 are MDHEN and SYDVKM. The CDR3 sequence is CASSLRGLGGYTF. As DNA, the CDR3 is TGTGCCAGCAGTTTAAGGGGGCTAGGGGGCTACACCTTC.

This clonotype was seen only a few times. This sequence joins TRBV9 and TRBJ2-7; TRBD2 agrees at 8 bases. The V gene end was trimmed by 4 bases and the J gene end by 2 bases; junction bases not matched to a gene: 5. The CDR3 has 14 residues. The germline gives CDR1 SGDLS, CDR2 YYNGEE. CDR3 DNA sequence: TGTGCCAGCAGCCCTAGCGGGCAGACCTACGAGCAGTACTTC. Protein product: CASSPSGQTYEQYF.

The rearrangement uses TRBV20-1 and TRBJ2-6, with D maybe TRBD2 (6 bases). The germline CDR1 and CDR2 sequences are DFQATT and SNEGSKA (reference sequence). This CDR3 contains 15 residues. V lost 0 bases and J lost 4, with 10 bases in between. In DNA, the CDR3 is TGCAGTGCTAGAGAGGGGGGTAGGGGGGCCAACGTCCTGACTTTC. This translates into CSAREGGRGANVLTF.

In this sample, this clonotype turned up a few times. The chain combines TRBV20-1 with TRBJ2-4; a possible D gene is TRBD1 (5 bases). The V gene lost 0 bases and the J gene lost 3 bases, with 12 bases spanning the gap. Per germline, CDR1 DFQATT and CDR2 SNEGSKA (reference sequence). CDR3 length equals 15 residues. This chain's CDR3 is CSAREQGSFKNIQYF. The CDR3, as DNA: TGCAGTGCTAGAGAGCAGGGATCGTTCAAAAACATTCAGTACTTC.

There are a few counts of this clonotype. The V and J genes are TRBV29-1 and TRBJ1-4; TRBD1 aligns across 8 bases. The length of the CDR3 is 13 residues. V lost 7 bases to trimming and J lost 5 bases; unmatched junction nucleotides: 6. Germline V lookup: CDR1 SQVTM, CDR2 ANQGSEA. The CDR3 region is CSGRTGRNEKLFF. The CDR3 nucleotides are TGCAGCGGCCGGACAGGGAGGAATGAAAAACTGTTTTTT. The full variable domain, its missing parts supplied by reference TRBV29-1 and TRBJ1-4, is SAVISQKPSRDICQRGTSLTIQCQVDSQVTMMFWYRQQPGQSLTLIATANQGSEATYESGFVIDKFPISRPNLTFSTLTVSNMSPEDSSIYLCSGRTGRNEKLFFGSGTQLSVL.

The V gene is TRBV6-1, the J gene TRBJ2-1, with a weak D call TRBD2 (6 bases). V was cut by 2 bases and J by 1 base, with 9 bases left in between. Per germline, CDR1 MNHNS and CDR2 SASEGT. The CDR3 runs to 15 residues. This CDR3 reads CASSELAPSYNEQFF. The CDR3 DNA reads TGTGCCAGCAGTGAACTAGCGCCGTCCTACAATGAGCAGTTCTTC.